The 8 T cell receptor beta chains presented below share a single source sample, sequenced in a study of blood T cell repertoires in COVID-19. Produced via immunoSEQ multiplex PCR; TCRdb's table is partial and in-frame only. The data contain around 120,000 clones, about nine tenths of them singletons. The sample comprised peripheral blood. Receptor source: a human donor with active COVID-19. The donor label of this sample is uncertain.

The rearrangement links TRBV4-1 to TRBJ1-1; D gene ambiguous. The ends were cut back, 2 bases at V and 7 bases at J, with 11 bases in the middle. This CDR3 comprises 13 residues. CDR1 is MGHRA and CDR2 is YSYEKL in the germline V gene. The CDR3: CASSQLTNGEAFF. CDR3 coding DNA: TGCGCCAGCAGCCAACTTACGAACGGTGAAGCTTTCTTT.

The rearrangement uses TRBV7-9 and TRBJ2-7; 7 nucleotides line up with TRBD1. Germline CDR1 SEHNR, CDR2 FQNEAQ (reference sequence). V dropped 1 base and J dropped 3; count of bases not matched to a gene: 3. The CDR3 is 14 amino acids. The CDR3 reads CASSLEDRLYEQYF. The DNA of the CDR3 is TGTGCCAGCAGCTTAGAGGACAGGCTCTACGAGCAGTACTTC.

The chain has TRBV27 and TRBJ2-1, with TRBD1 identical over 10 bases. Germline-derived CDR1 and CDR2 are MNHEY and SMNVEV (reference sequence). Unmatched junction bases numbered 11, after V lost 7 bases and J lost 8 bases. The CDR3 runs 15 residues. CDR3 protein: CASNRQGARNDEQFF. The CDR3 DNA sequence: TGTGCCAGCAACCGACAGGGGGCGCGGAACGATGAGCAGTTCTTC.

This chain links TRBV4-1 with TRBJ2-5; TRBD2 matches at 9 bases. Unmatched junction bases numbered 13, after V lost 0 bases and J lost 5 bases. Germline CDR1 MGHRA, CDR2 YSYEKL. There are 18 residues in the CDR3. The CDR3 DNA is TGCGCCAGCAGCCAAGAACCGACGGGGCGGGGGGGCATTGAGACCCAGTACTTC. The encoded protein is CASSQEPTGRGGIETQYF.

This chain connects TRBV11-3 to TRBJ2-4, with a tentative D call TRBD2 (7 bases). The CDR3 sequence is 15 residues long. Trimming took 5 bases from V and 3 from J, leaving 14 bases between them. Germline V lookup: CDR1 SGHNT, CDR2 YENEEA. Written as DNA, the CDR3 is TGTGCCAGCAGCCCCCGAGGGGGGGACAAAAACATTCAGTACTTC. Amino acid sequence: CASSPRGGDKNIQYF. The full variable domain, completed using reference TRBV11-3 and TRBJ2-4, is EAGVVQSPRYKIIEKKQPVAFWCNPISGHNTLYWYLQNLGQGPELLIRYENEEAVDDSQLPKDRFSAERLKGVDSTLKIQPAELGDSAVYLCASSPRGGDKNIQYFGAGTRLSVL.

The rearrangement uses TRBV19 and TRBJ2-1; 9 nucleotides line up with TRBD1. Per the germline V gene, CDR1 is LNHDA and CDR2 is SQIVND (reference sequence). CDR3 size: 15 residues. J was trimmed by 7 bases and V by 3 bases; bases with no gene match: 7. The CDR3 loop is CASSIGRQGGNEQFF. The CDR3 DNA reads TGTGCCAGTAGTATTGGTCGACAGGGGGGAAATGAGCAGTTCTTC. Supplemented by reference TRBV19 and TRBJ2-1, the full variable domain reads DGGITQSPKYLFRKEGQNVTLSCEQNLNHDAMYWYRQDPGQGLRLIYYSQIVNDFQKGDIAEGYSVSREKKESFPLTVTSAQKNPTAFYLCASSIGRQGGNEQFFGPGTRLTVL.

V and J are TRBV5-8 and TRBJ1-2; 9 positions match TRBD1. Germline CDR1 and CDR2: SGHTS and YDEGEE. The length of the CDR3 is 13 residues. Trimming took 2 bases from V and 8 from J; bases not matched to a gene: 4. The CDR3, as DNA: TGTGCCAGCAGCTTCATCGGGACAGGGGGCTACACCTTC. It translates to CASSFIGTGGYTF.

V is TRBV5-5 and J is TRBJ2-3, with 10 bases that match TRBD2. CDR3 size: 18 residues. CDR1 is SGHKS and CDR2 is YYEKEE in the germline V gene (reference sequence). Losses at the gene ends were 4 bases for V and 2 bases for J; bases not matched to a gene: 13. CDR3 sequence (DNA): TGTGCCAGCAGCCTGTCTCCCGGCCTAGCGGGGGTCACAGATACGCAGTATTTT. Its translation: CASSLSPGLAGVTDTQYF.